The 14 T cell receptor beta chains below come from one sample, sequenced in a study of STAT5B mutations in CD4+ large granular lymphocyte leukemia. This table comes from immunoSEQ multiplex PCR, and its TCRdb copy is limited to in-frame clones, with some not included. Of about 8,400 clones in the sample, roughly nine tenths are singletons; the top ten hold approximately 49%. The sample taken for sequencing was PBMCs. The source of these receptors is a woman in her seventies with CD4+ T-cell large granular lymphocyte leukemia.

This rearrangement joins TRBV19 to TRBJ2-7, with 8 bases fitting TRBD1. J gave up 1 base and V 10 bases, and 6 bases lay outside the gene matches. The length of the CDR3 is 13 residues. Germline V lookup: CDR1 LNHDA, CDR2 SQIVND (reference sequence). In DNA form, the CDR3 reads TGTGCCATCAGACAGGGGTTTTCCTACGAGCAGTACTTC. It yields the protein CAIRQGFSYEQYF.

The chain combines TRBV7-6 with TRBJ2-5; D is perhaps TRBD1 (5 bases). Germline loops: CDR1 SGHVS, CDR2 FNYEAQ. V gave up 1 base and J gave up 7 bases, with 10 bases separating them. The CDR3 is 13 amino acids. CDR3 loop: CASSLEAGRTQYF. The CDR3 DNA follows: TGTGCCAGCAGCTTAGAGGCAGGGCGGACCCAGTACTTC. The full variable domain, in which reference TRBV7-6 and TRBJ2-5 provide the parts outside the CDR3, is GAGVSQSPRYKVTKRGQDVALRCDPISGHVSLYWYRQALGQGPEFLTYFNYEAQQDKSGLPNDRFSAERPEGSISTLTIQRTEQRDSAMYRCASSLEAGRTQYFGPGTRLLVL.

This clone has only one observation. V usage is TRBV5-1 and J usage is TRBJ2-3; D perhaps matches TRBD2 (6 bases). Germline values: CDR1 SGHRS, CDR2 YFSETQ. Trimming left V 4 bases short and J 1 base short, with 25 bases between. CDR3 length: 19 amino acids. This CDR3 is CASSPWAGGYAEGTDTQYF. The CDR3 region has the DNA TGCGCCAGCAGCCCTTGGGCCGGGGGATATGCTGAGGGCACAGATACGCAGTATTTT.

This chain links TRBV4-3 with TRBJ2-7; D gene unclear. CDR1 and CDR2 from the germline V gene are LGHNA and YSLEER. Trimming removed 3 bases at V and 5 bases at J, with 17 bases between. The CDR3 has 15 amino acids. CDR3 sequence (DNA): TGCGCCAGCAGCCAGGGGTATGTCGCGTCGGACGAGCAGTACTTC. Its translation is CASSQGYVASDEQYF.

V usage is TRBV18 and J usage is TRBJ2-1; no reliable D call. This CDR3 spans 14 amino acids. The germline V and J ends were trimmed by 5 bases and 5 bases, with 13 bases remaining between them. Germline V lookup: CDR1 KGHSH, CDR2 LQKENI. This chain's CDR3 is CASSATDANNEQFF. Written as DNA, the CDR3 is TGTGCCAGCTCAGCAACGGACGCAAACAATGAGCAGTTCTTC.

The genes are TRBV18 and TRBJ1-1; D unclear. Trimming removed 1 base at V and 6 bases at J, with 6 bases between. The CDR3 extends over 12 amino acids. The germline V gene has CDR1 KGHSH and CDR2 LQKENI. For the CDR3, the DNA is TGTGCCAGCTCACCACTCCGGGCTGAAGCTTTCTTT. This encodes CASSPLRAEAFF.

The genes are TRBV12-5 and TRBJ2-7; TRBD1 matches 8 bases. V was pared by 5 bases and J by 3 bases, with 6 bases of the junction left unmatched. The CDR3 contains 14 residues. Germline values: CDR1 LGHNT, CDR2 FRNRAP. CDR3 loop: CASGAGQGLYEQYF. In DNA, the CDR3 is TGTGCTAGTGGTGCCGGACAGGGTCTCTACGAGCAGTACTTC.

The rearrangement links TRBV19 to TRBJ1-2, with 9 bases that match TRBD1. The CDR3 loop spans 16 amino acids. Germline assignment: CDR1 LNHDA and CDR2 SQIVND (reference sequence). J lost 7 bases, V lost 3 bases, and 12 bases had no gene match. CDR3 sequence reads: CASSMGGGQGTFGYTF. In nucleotides, the CDR3 is TGTGCCAGTAGTATGGGTGGGGGACAGGGAACTTTTGGCTACACCTTC.

The table lists this clone with a count of one. The chain links TRBV7-3 to TRBJ2-5; D is uncertain. CDR1 and CDR2 (germline): SGHTA, FQGTGA. With 1 base removed from V and 1 base from J, the gap between germline ends came to 7 bases. The CDR3 is 14 residues long. The CDR3 loop is CASSLNSVQETQYF. The DNA for the CDR3 is TGTGCCAGCAGCTTAAATTCAGTCCAAGAGACCCAGTACTTC.

This chain joins TRBV19 and TRBJ2-1; D possibly corresponds to TRBD1 (8 bases). The CDR3 loop spans 16 amino acids. The germline CDR1 and CDR2 sequences are LNHDA and SQIVND (reference sequence). The germline V and J ends were trimmed by 5 bases and 6 bases, with 20 bases remaining between them. CDR3 DNA: TGTGCCAGTAGTGGGGGGGACAGGATTCTTGGCAATGAGCAGTTCTTC. Protein product: CASSGGDRILGNEQFF.

As DNA, the CDR3 is TGTGCCAGAAGCTTGGTGGGACTAGCGGGGGGCGGGGACGGGGAGCTGTTTTTT. Its protein is CARSLVGLAGGGDGELFF. The rearrangement links TRBV5-3 to TRBJ2-2; 15 nucleotides line up with TRBD2. TRBV5-3 qualifies as an ORF whose function is uncertain. With V trimmed by 0 bases and J by 7 bases, 7 bases remained unmatched. This CDR3 has 18 amino acids.

In this sample, this clone turned up once. The chain is built from TRBV19 and TRBJ2-7; TRBD1 matches at 7 bases. CDR1 LNHDA and CDR2 SQIVND come from the germline V gene (reference sequence). V gave up 3 bases and J gave up 4 bases; unmatched junction bases: 9. The CDR3 extends over 15 amino acids. Written as DNA, the CDR3 is TGTGCCAGTAGTATTTCCGAAGGGGGCGTATACGAGCAGTACTTC. Translation: CASSISEGGVYEQYF.

This clone was seen a few times. The chain joins TRBV5-5 to TRBJ1-1; tentatively, D is TRBD1 (5 bases). The V end was cut by 6 bases, the J end by 4 bases, with 16 bases between. Germline CDR1 reads SGHKS; CDR2 reads YYEKEE (reference sequence). The CDR3 covers 14 residues. CDR3 sequence (DNA): TGTGCCAGCACCGCGCAGGGTTCGACCACTGAAGCTTTCTTT. Its protein is CASTAQGSTTEAFF. Full variable domain (remainder filled in from reference TRBV5-5 and TRBJ1-1): DAGVTQSPTHLIKTRGQQVTLRCSPISGHKSVSWYQQVLGQGPQFIFQYYEKEERGRGNFPDRFSARQFPNYSSELNVNALLLGDSALYLCASTAQGSTTEAFFGQGTRLTVV.

This chain joins TRBV7-6 and TRBJ2-3; maybe TRBD2 (6 bases). With 6 bases removed from V and 0 bases from J, the gap between germline ends came to 10 bases. The germline V gene encodes CDR1 SGHVS and CDR2 FNYEAQ. The length of the CDR3 is 14 residues. CDR3 DNA sequence: TGTGCCAGCAGTCGGGGGTCTAGCACAGATACGCAGTATTTT. It specifies CASSRGSSTDTQYF.